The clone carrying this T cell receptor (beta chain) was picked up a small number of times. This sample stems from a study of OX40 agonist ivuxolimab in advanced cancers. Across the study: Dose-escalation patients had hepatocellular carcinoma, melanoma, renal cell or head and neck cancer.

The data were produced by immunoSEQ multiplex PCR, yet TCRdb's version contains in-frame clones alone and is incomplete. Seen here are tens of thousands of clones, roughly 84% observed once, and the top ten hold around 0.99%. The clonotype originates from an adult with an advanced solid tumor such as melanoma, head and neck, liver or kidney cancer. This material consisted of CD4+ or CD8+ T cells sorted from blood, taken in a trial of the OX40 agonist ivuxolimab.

CDR3 in DNA: TGTGCCAGCTCGAACGATGTCCGATACGAGCAGTACTTC. Amino acid sequence: CASSNDVRYEQYF. This chain links TRBV18 with TRBJ2-7, with D uncertain. The germline V and J ends were trimmed by 6 bases and 4 bases, with 13 bases remaining between them. CDR3 length: 13 residues. The germline V gene encodes CDR1 KGHSH and CDR2 LQKENI.